The clone carrying this T cell receptor (beta chain) was recorded a few times. Its antigen remains unknown. The assay was carried out at the deep level. The repertoire was sequenced with immunoSEQ multiplex PCR; TCRdb's copy has only in-frame clones and lacks some. The data contain approximately 110,000 clones, about 72% of them seen just once; the ten biggest clones take up 24%. The source of the sample is a study of shared clonotypes between healthy human individuals. Findings and caveats of the study: Only blood samples were collected, and tissue repertoires likely differ.

Per germline, CDR1 MRHNA and CDR2 SNTAGT. J lost 3 bases, V lost 5 bases, and 3 bases had no gene match. This CDR3 comprises 15 residues. Healthy HIV-negative adults with no recent acute infections or vaccinations were recruited as donors. CCR7-negative CD45RA+ TemRA cells were pooled with CD45RO+ cells for CD8 memory. The sample taken for sequencing was memory CD8+ T cells sorted from blood. This sample's subset: CD45RO+ cells pooled with CCR7-negative TemRA cells. This rearrangement joins TRBV6-4 to TRBJ2-2; 10 positions agree with TRBD2. This sequence was found in a woman aged 25 to 45 in good health. CDR3 region: CASSYGTSDTGELFF. The CDR3 DNA is TGTGCCAGCAGTTACGGGACTAGCGACACCGGGGAGCTGTTTTTT.